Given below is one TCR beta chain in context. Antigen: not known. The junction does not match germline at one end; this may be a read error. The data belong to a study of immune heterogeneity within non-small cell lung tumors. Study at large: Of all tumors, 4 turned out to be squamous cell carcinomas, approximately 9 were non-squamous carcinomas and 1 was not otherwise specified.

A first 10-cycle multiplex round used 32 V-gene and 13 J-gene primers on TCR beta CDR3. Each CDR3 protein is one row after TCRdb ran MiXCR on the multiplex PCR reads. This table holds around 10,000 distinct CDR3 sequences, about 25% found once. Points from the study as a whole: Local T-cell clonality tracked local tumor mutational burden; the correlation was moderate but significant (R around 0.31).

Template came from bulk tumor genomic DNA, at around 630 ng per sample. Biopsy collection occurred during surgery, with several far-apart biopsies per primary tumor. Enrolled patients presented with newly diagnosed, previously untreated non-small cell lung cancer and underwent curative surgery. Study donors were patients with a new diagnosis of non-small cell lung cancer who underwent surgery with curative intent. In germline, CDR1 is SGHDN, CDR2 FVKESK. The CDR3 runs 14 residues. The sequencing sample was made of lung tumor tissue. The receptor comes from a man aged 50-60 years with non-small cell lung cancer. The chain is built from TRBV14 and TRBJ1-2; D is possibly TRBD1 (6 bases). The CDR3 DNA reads TGTGCCAGCACCCAAGGCCGACAGGACTATGGCTACACCTTC. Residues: CASTQGRQDYGYTF.